The 19 T cell receptor beta chains reported below all come from one sample, sequenced in a study of blood T cell repertoires in COVID-19. The repertoire was sequenced with immunoSEQ multiplex PCR; TCRdb's copy has only in-frame clones and lacks some. Among 320,000 or so clones listed, approximately 88% were seen once. Sequencing was performed on PBMCs or T cells enriched from blood (not recorded which). The receptors stem from a man aged 30 to 45 who had recovered from COVID-19.

V gene TRBV20-1 combines with J gene TRBJ1-5; 7 bases agree with TRBD1. The V and J ends lost 6 bases and 2 bases, in that order; junction bases with no gene match: 10. Germline-derived CDR1 and CDR2 are DFQATT and SNEGSKA (reference sequence). This CDR3 spans 15 amino acids. The CDR3 DNA is TGCAGTGCCAGTAAAGGGACAGTGGGCAATCAGCCCCAGCATTTT. Protein: CSASKGTVGNQPQHF.

CDR3 loop: CASSQGDSWNEQFF. As DNA, the CDR3 is TGTGCCAGCAGCCAAGGAGACAGTTGGAATGAGCAGTTCTTC. The chain links TRBV3-1 (or the pseudogene TRBV3-2) to TRBJ2-1, with D possibly TRBD1 on 5 matching bases. The CDR3 consists of 14 residues. Trimming left V 1 base short and J 7 bases short, with 11 bases between. Germline V gene data show CDR1 as LGHDT and CDR2 as YNNKEL (reference sequence).

V gene TRBV5-4 combines with J gene TRBJ2-6, with D possibly being TRBD2 (5 bases). The V gene's germline CDR1 is SGHNT and CDR2 YYREEE (reference sequence). Between the trimmed V and J ends, which lost 5 bases and 0 bases, there was a span of 15 bases. There are 17 residues in the CDR3. CDR3 protein: CASRPGREISGANVLTF. CDR3 in DNA: TGTGCCAGCAGACCAGGTCGGGAAATCTCTGGGGCCAACGTCCTGACTTTC.

CDR3 amino acids: CASSPLGGEYGYTF. The DNA of the CDR3 is TGTGCCAGCTCACCACTCGGCGGAGAATATGGCTACACCTTC. The chain links TRBV18 to TRBJ1-2; no reliable D call. CDR1 is KGHSH and CDR2 is LQKENI in the germline V gene. Trimming took off 1 base at V and 5 bases at J, with 11 bases between the two ends. The CDR3 extends over 14 amino acids.

The chain joins TRBV19 to TRBJ2-1, with TRBD1 matching 11 bases. Unmatched junction bases numbered 9, after V lost 7 bases and J lost 7 bases. The CDR3 has 15 amino acids. The germline gives CDR1 LNHDA, CDR2 SQIVND (reference sequence). The CDR3 reads CASTFLGQGENEQFF. The CDR3 DNA reads TGTGCCAGTACCTTCCTGGGACAGGGGGAAAATGAGCAGTTCTTC.

The chain employs TRBV30 and TRBJ2-3, with 12 bases identical to TRBD2. CDR1 and CDR2 (germline): GTSNPN, SVGIG (reference sequence). J was trimmed by 2 bases and V by 3 bases; bases with no gene match: 6. The CDR3 has 16 amino acids. DNA for the CDR3: TGTGCCTGGAGACAACTAGCGGGGGGTTACACAGATACGCAGTATTTT. The encoded protein is CAWRQLAGGYTDTQYF.

The count of this clone is one. The chain is built from TRBV28 and TRBJ1-2; weak D call: TRBD1 (5 bases). Trimming took off 7 bases at V and 4 bases at J, with 10 bases between the two ends. Germline CDR1 MDHEN, CDR2 SYDVKM. The CDR3 totals 12 residues. The CDR3 nucleotides read TGTGCCAGCACCCAGGGCCTCTATGGCTACACCTTC. This encodes CASTQGLYGYTF.

This sequence joins TRBV5-4 and TRBJ2-7, with 10 bases that match TRBD1. Germline-derived CDR1 and CDR2 are SGHNT and YYREEE (reference sequence). V was pared by 4 bases and J by 6 bases, with 10 bases of the junction left unmatched. This CDR3 has 15 residues. For the CDR3, the DNA is TGTGCCAGCAGCGTGGTGGGGACAGGGGTTGGCGAGCAGTACTTC. It specifies CASSVVGTGVGEQYF.

The chain combines TRBV28 with TRBJ1-6; D unclear. The CDR3 is 12 residues long. Germline assignment: CDR1 MDHEN and CDR2 SYDVKM. Trimming pared 5 bases from V and 8 bases from J, leaving 7 bases between. The CDR3 bases are TGTGCCAGCAGTCCCCCCGATTCACCCCTCCACTTT. Protein: CASSPPDSPLHF.

The CDR3, as DNA: TGCGCCAGCAGCATTCGTCAGGGAGGCACCGGGGAGCTGTTTTTT. This encodes CASSIRQGGTGELFF. V and J are TRBV5-1 and TRBJ2-2, with D possibly TRBD2 on 6 matching bases. Per germline, CDR1 SGHRS and CDR2 YFSETQ. V lost 4 bases to trimming and J lost 4 bases, with 14 bases between them. The CDR3 has 15 residues.

This clone was seen a few times. The rearrangement links TRBV2 to TRBJ1-5, with 7 bases fitting TRBD1. The V gene end was trimmed by 6 bases and the J gene end by 3 bases; junction bases not matched to a gene: 8. The CDR3 runs to 15 residues. In germline, CDR1 is SNHLY, CDR2 FYNNEI. CDR3 in amino acids: CASSKRDRINQPQHF. The CDR3, as DNA: TGTGCCAGCAGCAAAAGGGACAGAATCAATCAGCCCCAGCATTTT.

This chain connects TRBV28 to TRBJ2-3, with TRBD1 as a possible D gene (5 bases). The V end lost 5 bases, the J end lost 5 bases, and 14 bases lay between the germline ends. The CDR3 is made up of 14 amino acids. Germline V lookup: CDR1 MDHEN, CDR2 SYDVKM. The CDR3 region has the DNA TGTGCCAGCAGTCGACAGCTAACGCTAGATACGCAGTATTTT. Translated: CASSRQLTLDTQYF. The whole variable domain, remainder taken from reference TRBV28 and TRBJ2-3, is DVKVTQSSRYLVKRTGEKVFLECVQDMDHENMFWYRQDPGLGLRLIYFSYDVKMKEKGDIPEGYSVSREKKERFSLILESASTNQTSMYLCASSRQLTLDTQYFGPGTRLTVL.

The rearrangement joins TRBV28 to TRBJ2-3; D is perhaps TRBD1 (5 bases). V was trimmed by 6 bases and J by 2 bases, leaving 12 bases between them. Germline assignment: CDR1 MDHEN and CDR2 SYDVKM. This CDR3 is 14 amino acids long. The CDR3 DNA is TGTGCCAGCAGCTCCGACAGACCCACAGATACGCAGTATTTT. It specifies CASSSDRPTDTQYF.

This clone occurred once. In nucleotides, the CDR3 is TGTGCCTGGAGGTTGCGGGCGTACCAAGAGACCCAGTACTTC. Amino acid sequence: CAWRLRAYQETQYF. This chain joins TRBV30 and TRBJ2-5, with D possibly TRBD2 on 5 matching bases. Germline V gene lookup returns CDR1 GTSNPN and CDR2 SVGIG (reference sequence). Trimming took 3 bases from V and 0 from J, leaving 11 bases between them. The CDR3 is 14 residues long.

The chain uses TRBV27 and TRBJ2-7; D possibly corresponds to TRBD2 (7 bases). Germline-derived CDR1 and CDR2 are MNHEY and SMNVEV (reference sequence). The V and J ends lost 5 bases and 6 bases respectively, with 17 bases between them. CDR3 length: 14 amino acids. CDR3 DNA: TGTGCCAGCAGTGCGGGGGCCGAGTCCAGCGAGCAGTACTTC. Translating gives CASSAGAESSEQYF.

This clone occurred a few times. V is TRBV7-2 and J is TRBJ2-1, with 8 bases that match TRBD2. J was trimmed by 1 base and V by 5 bases; bases with no gene match: 4. Germline-derived CDR1 and CDR2 are SGHTA and FQGNSA. The CDR3 extends over 15 amino acids. This chain's CDR3 is CASSQSGGSYNEQFF. The CDR3 nucleotides are TGTGCCAGCAGCCAGAGCGGGGGATCCTACAATGAGCAGTTCTTC.

The chain joins TRBV28 to TRBJ2-2, with 7 bases lining up with TRBD2. Germline values: CDR1 MDHEN, CDR2 SYDVKM. V shed 3 bases and J 1 base; nucleotides not matched to a gene: 2. The CDR3 runs 15 residues. The CDR3 nucleotides read TGTGCCAGCAGTTTTCCGGGGGGGAACACCGGGGAGCTGTTTTTT. Translation gives CASSFPGGNTGELFF.

This clone has just one count. This rearrangement joins TRBV5-1 to TRBJ2-7; no firm D call. The CDR3 loop spans 14 amino acids. The germline V gene encodes CDR1 SGHRS and CDR2 YFSETQ. The ends were cut back, 1 base at V and 0 bases at J, with 8 bases in the middle. The CDR3 region is CASSLRGLSYEQYF. Written as DNA, the CDR3 is TGCGCCAGCAGCTTGAGAGGCCTCTCCTACGAGCAGTACTTC.

This sequence joins TRBV28 and TRBJ1-2; D not resolved. Germline values: CDR1 MDHEN, CDR2 SYDVKM. The germline V and J ends were trimmed by 3 bases and 8 bases, with 10 bases remaining between them. The CDR3 runs 12 residues. The CDR3 nucleotides are TGTGCCAGCAGTTTTGGTAGACTGGGCTACACCTTC. Its translation: CASSFGRLGYTF.